Listed below are T cell receptor beta chains from one sample, sequenced in a study of tumor-infiltrating lymphocytes in primary liver carcinoma. A single record per CDR3 protein comes from TCRdb applying MiXCR to the multiplex PCR reads. This table has approximately 30,000 distinct CDR3 sequences, about 71% appearing once. Sequencing was carried out using liver tumor tissue from sampling region 3. The receptor source for this set is a woman aged 25 to 45 with primary liver carcinoma and hepatitis B virus infection. Both conserved end residues are part of each CDR3. The order of the fields is J gene, D gene, V gene, clone size, CDR3 DNA, CDR3 protein. The D gene is left open where the match is weak. Clone size appears in some rows only: once, few, many, or a class for an expanded clone.

TRBJ2-7 TRBD2 TRBV4-2 few TGTGCCAGCAACCAAGCCGCCGGGCGGGGGTTGTACGAGCAGTGCTTC CASNQAAGRGLYEQCF
TRBJ1-1 . TRBV6-5 . TGTGCCACCAGTTGGAGCAGGGACGCTGATGCTCTCTTT CATSWSRDADALF
TRBJ1-5 . TRBV6-2/TRBV6-3 . TGTACCAGCAGTTGCTGGGACAATCAGCCCCAGCATTTT CTSSCWDNQPQHF
TRBJ2-2 TRBD2 TRBV4-3 . TGCGCCTGCAGCGTACTAGCGGGAGGACCCCGTTCGAACACCGGGGAGCTGTCTTTT CACSVLAGGPRSNTGELSF
TRBJ2-5 . TRBV5-4 few TGTGCCAGCAGCCACGCCCGCCAGGAGACCCATTACTTC CASSHARQETHYF
TRBJ1-2 . TRBV6-1 once TGTGCCAGCAGCGAACAGTTCCTGGTCCTTAGATCAAACTATGGCTACACCTTC CASSEQFLVLRSNYGYTF
TRBJ2-1 . TRBV29-1 few TGCAGCGCCCCAAGGGGTGGGGGGAATGAGCAGTTCTTC CSAPRGGGNEQFF
TRBJ2-1 . TRBV11-2 few TGTGCCAGCAGCTTAGGGCAGGGGTTTGAGCAGTTCTTC CASSLGQGFEQFF
TRBJ2-7 TRBD1 TRBV11-2 . TGTACCAGCACCTTACGATGTACAGGGGAAAACGAGCAGTACTTC CTSTLRCTGENEQYF
TRBJ2-1 . TRBV4-3 . TGCGCCAGCAGCCAAGGTGCGGGAAGCTCCTACGATGAGCAGTTATTC CASSQGAGSSYDEQLF
TRBJ2-3 TRBD2 TRBV11-1 . TGTGTCAGCAGCCCGTCTAGCGGGAGGATTGCTGATACGCAGTATTTT CVSSPSSGRIADTQYF
TRBJ2-2 . TRBV7-3 . TGTGCCAGCAGCTTGATAGAACCCGGGGAGCTGTTTTTT CASSLIEPGELFF
TRBJ1-2 . TRBV6-5 . TGTGCCAGCAGTTCACAAGGCGTCCGCTACACCTTC CASSSQGVRYTF
TRBJ2-3 . TRBV11-2 . TGTGTCAGCAGCTTAGAACCAAGTGCAGATACACAGTATTTT CVSSLEPSADTQYF
TRBJ2-2 TRBD2 TRBV4-3 . TGCGCCAGCAGCGTACTAGCGGGAGGGCCCCGTCCGAACACCGGAGAGCTCTTTTTT CASSVLAGGPRPNTGELFF
TRBJ2-3 TRBD2 TRBV4-3 many TGCGCCAGCAGCCCCCGGGCGGGCGGGAGGGCGGGTAATACGCAGTATTTT CASSPRAGGRAGNTQYF
TRBJ1-5 . TRBV12-3/TRBV12-4 . TGTGCCAGTATAGCATATCAGCCCCAGCATTTT CASIAYQPQHF
TRBJ2-1 . TRBV4-3 . TGCGCCAGCATCCACACAGAGTTGGTCAGTGGGCAGTTCTTC CASIHTELVSGQFF
TRBJ2-7 . TRBV3-1 few TGTGTCAGCAGCCAAGCGGAGACCTACGAGCAGTACTTC CVSSQAETYEQYF
TRBJ2-3 . TRBV11-2 . TGTGCCAACAGCTTAGACCGAGGAGATATGCAGTATTTT CANSLDRGDMQYF
TRBJ2-1 TRBD2 TRBV2 many TGTGCCAGCTTAGGGACTAGCAAGAACAATGAGCAGTTCTTC CASLGTSKNNEQFF
TRBJ2-5 TRBD2 TRBV5-6 . TGTGCCATCAGCGTAACTAGCGGGACGTACCAAGAGATCCGGTACTTC CAISVTSGTYQEIRYF
TRBJ1-5 . TRBV6-2/TRBV6-3 . TGTGGTAGCAAAGAGTCTAGAGATAGCGATCAGCCCCAGCATTTT CGSKESRDSDQPQHF
TRBJ2-7 . TRBV7-9 . TGTGCCAGCAGCTTATCCTACGACCAGCACTTC CASSLSYDQHF
TRBJ2-7 TRBD1 TRBV11-2 . TGTGTCAGCAGCAGAACAGGGGATAGCTACGAGCAGTACTTC CVSSRTGDSYEQYF
TRBJ2-2 . TRBV11-2 . TGTACCAGCAGCCCTCCGCAAGGACAGACCGGGGAGCTGTTCTTT CTSSPPQGQTGELFF
TRBJ1-1 . TRBV11-2 . TGTGCCAGCAGCTTAAATACTGAAACTTTCTTT CASSLNTETFF
TRBJ2-7 . TRBV11-1 . TGTGCAAGTTGCTTAGGATACCTCCGCGAGCAGTATTTC CASCLGYLREQYF
TRBJ2-5 TRBD2 TRBV11-2 . TGTGCCACCAGCTTAAGACTAGCGGGTGACTCGAGCGAGATCCAGTACTTC CATSLRLAGDSSEIQYF
TRBJ1-2 . TRBV29-1 few TGCAGCGAGGGGGGCTACACCTTC CSEGGYTF
TRBJ2-7 . TRBV10-1 . TGCACCAGCAGTGGAGTATCCCACGAACAGTACTTC CTSSGVSHEQYF
TRBJ2-1 TRBD2 TRBV11-2 . TGTGCCAGGGTTACTAGCGGGAGGGCCGGCAATGAGCAGTTCTTC CARVTSGRAGNEQFF
TRBJ2-3 TRBD2 TRBV5-1 . TGCGCCAGCAGCAGAACCTGGCGGGAGTACGATACGCAATATTTT CASSRTWREYDTQYF